The T cell receptor beta chain under discussion was sequenced for a study of cytomegalovirus exposure and HLA in healthy donors. Germline assignment: CDR1 SGHRS and CDR2 YFSETQ. The CDR3 covers 15 residues. V was clipped by 1 base and J by 5 bases, with 15 bases between them. Concerning this clone itself: What it binds is not known.

Broader study findings: A later analysis found most CMV-associated TCR beta chains apparently HLA-restricted. Exclusion applied to some V segments, including TRBV6-2 and TRBV6-3, as they were indistinguishable.

Vbeta (60) and Jbeta (13) primers were used in the PCR. Produced via immunoSEQ multiplex PCR; TCRdb's table is partial and in-frame only. The profile shows 200,000 to 250,000 clones, under 90% of them singletons. The sequencing input was PBMCs. This clonotype was sampled from a human donor in good health. This chain joins TRBV5-1 and TRBJ1-1; D gene unclear. CDR3 DNA: TGCGCCAGCAGCTTGTTGTCGGGAAAGAAGACTGAAGCTTTCTTT. Translating it yields CASSLLSGKKTEAFF.